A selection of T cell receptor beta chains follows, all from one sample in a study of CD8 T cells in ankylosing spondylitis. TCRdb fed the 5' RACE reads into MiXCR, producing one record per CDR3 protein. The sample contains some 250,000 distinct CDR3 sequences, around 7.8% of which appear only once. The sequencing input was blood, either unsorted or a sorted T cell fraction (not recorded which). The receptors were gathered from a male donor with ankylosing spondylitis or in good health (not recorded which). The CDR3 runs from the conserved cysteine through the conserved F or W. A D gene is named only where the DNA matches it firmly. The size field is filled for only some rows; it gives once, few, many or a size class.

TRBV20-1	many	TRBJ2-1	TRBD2	CSAPRGGSISDEQFF	TGCAGTGCCCCTCGCGGCGGGAGTATTTCCGATGAGCAGTTCTTC
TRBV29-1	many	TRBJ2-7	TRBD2	CSVRLGTSVDYEQYF	TGCAGCGTTCGCCTGGGGACTAGCGTGGACTACGAGCAGTACTTC
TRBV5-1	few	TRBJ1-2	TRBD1	CASSGDSSNYGYTF	TGCGCCAGCAGCGGGGACAGCAGCAACTATGGCTACACCTTC
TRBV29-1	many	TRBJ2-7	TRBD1	CSVQDRDRGSYEQYF	TGCAGCGTCCAGGACCGGGACAGGGGATCCTACGAGCAGTACTTC
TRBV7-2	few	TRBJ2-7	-	CASSLGHGTGSYEQYF	TGTGCCAGCAGCTTAGGGCACGGGACCGGGTCCTACGAGCAGTACTTC
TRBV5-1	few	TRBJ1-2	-	CASSPPGGGYTF	TGCGCCAGCAGCCCCCCCGGGGGGGGCTACACCTTC
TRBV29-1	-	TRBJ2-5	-	CSVGPEETQYF	TGCAGCGTTGGACCCGAAGAGACCCAGTACTTC
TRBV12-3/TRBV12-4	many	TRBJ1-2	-	CASSPGTNGYTF	TGTGCCAGCAGCCCCGGGACGAATGGCTACACCTTC
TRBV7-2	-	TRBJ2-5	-	CASSLERAPLSTQYF	TGTGCCAGCAGCTTAGAAAGGGCTCCTCTATCGACCCAGTACTTC
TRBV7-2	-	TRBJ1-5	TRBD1	CASSPQGSNQPQHF	TGTGCCAGCAGCCCACAGGGGAGCAATCAGCCCCAGCATTTT
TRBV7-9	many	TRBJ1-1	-	CASSSRPVADTEAFF	TGTGCCAGCAGCTCAAGGCCCGTGGCAGACACTGAAGCTTTCTTT
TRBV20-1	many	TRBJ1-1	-	CSARRQGGTEAFF	TGCAGTGCTAGACGCCAGGGCGGCACTGAAGCTTTCTTT
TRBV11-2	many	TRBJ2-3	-	CASSLKRGGGRSTDTQYF	TGTGCCAGCAGCTTGAAGAGAGGAGGGGGCAGGAGCACAGATACGCAGTATTTT
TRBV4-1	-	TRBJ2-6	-	CASSQVERVPGANVLTF	TGCGCCAGCAGCCAAGTTGAAAGGGTGCCTGGGGCCAACGTCCTGACTTTC
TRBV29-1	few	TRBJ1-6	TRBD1	CSVKQGWDGSPLHF	TGCAGCGTGAAACAGGGGTGGGATGGATCACCCCTCCACTTT
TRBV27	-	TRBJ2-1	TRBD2	CASSSGTSGRGRQFF	TGTGCCAGCAGTTCTGGGACTAGCGGGAGGGGGCGGCAGTTCTTC
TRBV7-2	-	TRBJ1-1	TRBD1	CASSHDRGGTEAFF	TGTGCCAGCAGCCACGACAGGGGGGGGACTGAAGCTTTCTTT
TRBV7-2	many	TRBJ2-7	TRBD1	CASSLNRGSAYEQYF	TGTGCCAGCAGCCTTAACAGGGGGAGCGCCTACGAGCAGTACTTC
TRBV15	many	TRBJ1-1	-	CATSRGRTTEAFF	TGTGCCACCAGCAGAGGTAGGACAACTGAAGCTTTCTTT
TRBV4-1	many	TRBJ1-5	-	CASSQDRGINQPQHF	TGCGCCAGCAGCCAAGATCGAGGGATCAATCAGCCCCAGCATTTT
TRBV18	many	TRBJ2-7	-	CASSPPSQDYEQYF	TGTGCCAGCTCACCACCATCTCAGGACTACGAGCAGTACTTC
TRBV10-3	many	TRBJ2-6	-	CAISGLGGGSGANVLTF	TGTGCCATCAGTGGGCTGGGGGGCGGATCTGGGGCCAACGTCCTGACTTTC
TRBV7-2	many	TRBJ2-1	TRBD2	CASSVAGAKLSSYNEQFF	TGTGCCAGCAGCGTAGCGGGGGCCAAATTGAGCTCCTACAATGAGCAGTTCTTC
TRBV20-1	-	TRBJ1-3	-	CRGKATGRTSGPGNTIYF	TGCAGGGGCAAGGCTACAGGGCGAACCTCAGGTCCTGGCAACACCATATATTTT
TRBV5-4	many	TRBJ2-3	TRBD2	CASSLYSGGAKGGTDTQYF	TGTGCCAGCAGCTTGTACAGCGGGGGGGCCAAGGGAGGCACAGATACGCAGTATTTT
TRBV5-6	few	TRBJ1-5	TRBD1	CASTLGQGVFQPQHF	TGTGCCAGCACCTTAGGACAGGGGGTATTCCAGCCCCAGCATTTT
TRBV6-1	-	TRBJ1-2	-	CASSSNEGGFGYTF	TGTGCCAGCAGTAGCAACGAAGGAGGCTTTGGCTACACCTTC
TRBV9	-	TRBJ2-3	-	CASSLEGEAHTDTQYF	TGTGCCAGCAGCCTGGAGGGGGAAGCCCACACAGATACGCAGTATTTT
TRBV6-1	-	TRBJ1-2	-	CASTRQVANYGYTF	TGTGCCAGCACCAGGCAGGTAGCTAACTATGGCTACACCTTC
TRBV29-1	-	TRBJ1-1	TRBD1	CSGGQMNTEAFF	TGCAGCGGGGGACAGATGAACACTGAAGCTTTCTTT
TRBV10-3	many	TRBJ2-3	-	CAISEAGATDTQYF	TGTGCCATCAGTGAAGCAGGAGCGACAGATACGCAGTATTTT
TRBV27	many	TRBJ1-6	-	CASSSGFGNSPLHF	TGTGCCAGCAGTTCGGGCTTTGGGAATTCACCCCTCCACTTT
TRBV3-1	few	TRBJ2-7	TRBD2	CASSQGSGTSGTELNYEQYF	TGTGCCAGCAGCCAGGGCTCCGGGACTAGCGGGACCGAGTTAAACTACGAGCAGTACTTC
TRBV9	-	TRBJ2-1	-	CASSVAREAGHEQFF	TGTGCCAGCAGCGTAGCAAGAGAGGCCGGCCATGAGCAGTTCTTC
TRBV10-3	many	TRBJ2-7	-	CAISESDGPGGYEQYF	TGTGCCATCAGTGAGTCAGACGGCCCAGGGGGGTACGAGCAGTACTTC
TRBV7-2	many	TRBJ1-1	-	CASSLQVRSEAFF	TGTGCCAGCAGCTTACAGGTGCGGAGTGAAGCTTTCTTT
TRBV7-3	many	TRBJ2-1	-	CASSLKTTSEQFF	TGTGCCAGCAGCTTAAAGACAACCAGTGAGCAGTTCTTC
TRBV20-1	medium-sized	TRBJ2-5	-	CSAREPTDHLRTQYF	TGCAGTGCTAGAGAACCGACAGACCACTTGAGGACCCAGTACTTC
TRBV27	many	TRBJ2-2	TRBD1	CASSRTGTNTGELFF	TGTGCCAGCAGTCGGACAGGCACGAACACCGGGGAGCTGTTTTTT
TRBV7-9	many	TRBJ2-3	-	CASSPKGPDTQYF	TGTGCCAGCAGCCCGAAAGGCCCAGATACGCAGTATTTT
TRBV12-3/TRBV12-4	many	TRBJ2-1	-	CASRGGRGPYSTYNEQFF	TGTGCCAGCCGGGGAGGCAGGGGCCCTTATTCCACCTACAATGAGCAGTTCTTC
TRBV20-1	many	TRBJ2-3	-	CSAPTTGTDTQYF	TGCAGTGCTCCGACTACAGGGACAGATACGCAGTATTTT
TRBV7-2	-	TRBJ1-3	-	CASRGGFGGNTIYF	TGTGCCAGCAGAGGGGGGTTCGGCGGAAACACCATATATTTT
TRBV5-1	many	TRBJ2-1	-	CASTLSEYNEQFF	TGCGCCAGCACCCTTAGCGAGTACAATGAGCAGTTCTTC
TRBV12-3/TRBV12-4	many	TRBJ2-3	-	CASSLMEEDTQYF	TGTGCCAGCAGTTTAATGGAGGAAGATACGCAGTATTTT
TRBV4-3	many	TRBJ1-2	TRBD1	CASSQDRGAAYGYTF	TGCGCCAGCAGCCAAGACAGGGGGGCAGCCTATGGCTACACCTTC
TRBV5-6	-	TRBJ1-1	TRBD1	CASSEAGQVFFGKGAFF	TGTGCCAGCAGCGAGGCGGGACAGGTATTCTTTGGGAAGGGAGCTTTCTTT
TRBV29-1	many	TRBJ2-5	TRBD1	CSVGHRGFMKTQYF	TGCAGCGTTGGGCACAGGGGGTTCATGAAGACCCAGTACTTC
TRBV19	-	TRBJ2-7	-	CASSIGGQTEQYF	TGTGCCAGTAGTATAGGAGGACAGACCGAGCAGTACTTC
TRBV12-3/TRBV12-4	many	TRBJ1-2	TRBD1	CASSSDSGTGAF	TGTGCCAGCAGTTCGGACTCCGGGACAGGAGCCTTC
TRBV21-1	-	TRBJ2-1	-	CASSKEGLSWYNEQFF	TGTGCCAGCAGCAAAGAGGGACTGTCCTGGTACAATGAGCAGTTCTTC
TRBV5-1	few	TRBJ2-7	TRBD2	CASSYLSGTSGSYEQYF	TGCGCCAGCAGCTATCTTAGCGGGACTAGCGGCTCCTACGAGCAGTACTTC
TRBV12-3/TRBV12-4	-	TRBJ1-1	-	CASSLKQGGTEAFF	TGTGCCAGCAGTTTGAAACAGGGCGGGACTGAAGCTTTCTTT
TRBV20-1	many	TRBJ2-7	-	CSAQSGLLSYEQYF	TGCAGTGCTCAGTCGGGACTCCTCTCCTACGAGCAGTACTTC
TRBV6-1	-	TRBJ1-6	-	CASNLWAGQENSPLHF	TGTGCCAGCAACCTTTGGGCGGGACAAGAAAATTCACCCCTCCACTTT
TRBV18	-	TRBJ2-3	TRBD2	CASSPPAGTSVDTQYF	TGTGCCAGCTCACCACCGGCAGGGACTAGCGTGGATACGCAGTATTTT
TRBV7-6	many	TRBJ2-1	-	CASSSRTGSSYNEQFF	TGTGCCAGCAGCTCCCGGACTGGTAGCTCCTACAATGAGCAGTTCTTC
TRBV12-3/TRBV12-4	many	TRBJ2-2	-	CASSAPRAGELFF	TGTGCCAGCAGTGCGCCCCGGGCCGGGGAGCTGTTTTTT
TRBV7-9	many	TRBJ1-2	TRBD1	CASSLGQVDGYTF	TGTGCCAGCAGTTTAGGACAGGTGGATGGCTACACCTTC
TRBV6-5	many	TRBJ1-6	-	CASSYRQDNSPLHF	TGTGCCAGCAGTTATCGGCAGGATAATTCACCCCTCCACTTT